This TCR beta chain was sequenced in a study of OX40 agonist ivuxolimab in advanced cancers. At the level of the study: At doses from 0.01 to 10 mg/kg, patients were given intravenous ivuxolimab every 2 weeks. Enrolled patients in dose escalation had cancers that were hepatocellular carcinoma, melanoma, renal cell or head and neck cancer. Earlier treatment with anti-PD-1, anti-PD-L1 or anti-CTLA-4 was permitted, and over 35% had received some. The study's findings and limits: Mean expanded clone counts were higher in CD8+ than CD4+ T cells.

This table comes from immunoSEQ multiplex PCR, and its TCRdb copy is limited to in-frame clones, with some not included. The sample yields around 99,000 clones, around 90% seen once. Note on this clone: The target antigen is unknown.

Looked up from germline, CDR1 is SGHRS and CDR2 is YFSETQ. Trimming stripped 0 bases from V and 4 bases from J, with 14 bases between. The CDR3 has 15 amino acids. The sequencing used CD4+ or CD8+ T cells sorted from blood, collected in a trial of the OX40 agonist ivuxolimab. The TCR was taken from an adult with an advanced solid tumor such as melanoma, head and neck, liver or kidney cancer. This chain connects TRBV5-1 to TRBJ2-7; D uncertain. The chain's CDR3 is CASSLGAQSRYEQYF. CDR3 bases: TGCGCCAGCAGCTTGGGAGCCCAGTCGCGATACGAGCAGTACTTC.